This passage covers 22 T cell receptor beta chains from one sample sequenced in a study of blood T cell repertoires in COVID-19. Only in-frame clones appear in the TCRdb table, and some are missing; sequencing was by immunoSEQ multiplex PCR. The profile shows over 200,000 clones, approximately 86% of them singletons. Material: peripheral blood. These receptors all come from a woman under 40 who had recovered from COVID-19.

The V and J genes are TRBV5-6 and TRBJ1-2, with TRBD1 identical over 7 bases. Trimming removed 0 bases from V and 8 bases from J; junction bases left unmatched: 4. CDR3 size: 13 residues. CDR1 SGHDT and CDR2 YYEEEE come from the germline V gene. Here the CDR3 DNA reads TGTGCCAGCAGCTTGGGGGACAGAAACGGCTACACCTTC. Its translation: CASSLGDRNGYTF.

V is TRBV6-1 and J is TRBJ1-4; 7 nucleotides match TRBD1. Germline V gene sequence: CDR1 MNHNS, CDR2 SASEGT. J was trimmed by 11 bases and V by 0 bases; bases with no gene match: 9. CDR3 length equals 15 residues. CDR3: CASSEASPGTEKLFF. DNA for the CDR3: TGTGCCAGCAGTGAAGCTTCTCCCGGGACAGAGAAACTGTTTTTT.

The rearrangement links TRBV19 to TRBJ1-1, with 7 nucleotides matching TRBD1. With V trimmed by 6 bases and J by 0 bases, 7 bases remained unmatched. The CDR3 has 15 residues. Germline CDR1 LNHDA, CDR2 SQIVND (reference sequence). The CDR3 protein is CASSRAQGLNTEAFF. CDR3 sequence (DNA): TGTGCCAGTAGCAGGGCACAGGGGCTGAACACTGAAGCTTTCTTT.

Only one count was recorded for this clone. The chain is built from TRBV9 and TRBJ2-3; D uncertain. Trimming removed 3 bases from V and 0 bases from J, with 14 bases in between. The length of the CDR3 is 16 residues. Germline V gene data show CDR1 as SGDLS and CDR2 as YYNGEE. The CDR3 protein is CASSAHSVSSTDTQYF. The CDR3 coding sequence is TGTGCCAGCAGCGCCCACTCGGTGTCTAGCACAGATACGCAGTATTTT. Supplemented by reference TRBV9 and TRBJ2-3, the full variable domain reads DSGVTQTPKHLITATGQRVTLRCSPRSGDLSVYWYQQSLDQGLQFLIQYYNGEERAKGNILERFSAQQFPDLHSELNLSSLELGDSALYFCASSAHSVSSTDTQYFGPGTRLTVL.

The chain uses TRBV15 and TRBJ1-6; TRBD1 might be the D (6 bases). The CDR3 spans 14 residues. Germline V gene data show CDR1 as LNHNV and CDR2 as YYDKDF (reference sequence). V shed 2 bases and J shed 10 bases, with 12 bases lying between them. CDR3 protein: CATSRSTGFSPLHF. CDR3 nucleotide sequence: TGTGCCACCAGCAGATCGACAGGATTCTCACCCCTCCACTTT.

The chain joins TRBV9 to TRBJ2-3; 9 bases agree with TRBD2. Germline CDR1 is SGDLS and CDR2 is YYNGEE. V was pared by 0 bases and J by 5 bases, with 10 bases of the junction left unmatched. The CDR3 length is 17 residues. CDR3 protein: CASSVAGGGSGGDTQYF. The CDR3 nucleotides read TGTGCCAGCAGCGTAGCTGGCGGGGGTAGCGGGGGAGATACGCAGTATTTT.

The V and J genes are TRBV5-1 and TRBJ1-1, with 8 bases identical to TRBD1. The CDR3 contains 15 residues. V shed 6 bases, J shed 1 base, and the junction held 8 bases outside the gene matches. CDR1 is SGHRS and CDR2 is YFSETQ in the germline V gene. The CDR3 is CASNSRGLPNTEAFF. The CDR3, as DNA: TGCGCCAGCAATAGCAGGGGGCTACCGAACACTGAAGCTTTCTTT.

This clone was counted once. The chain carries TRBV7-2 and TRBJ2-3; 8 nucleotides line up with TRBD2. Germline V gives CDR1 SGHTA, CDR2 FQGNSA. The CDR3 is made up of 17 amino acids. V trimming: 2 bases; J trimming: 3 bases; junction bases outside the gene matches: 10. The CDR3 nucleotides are TGTGCCAGCAGCTTAAGTTTAGGCGGGGGGAGAACAGATACGCAGTATTTT. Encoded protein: CASSLSLGGGRTDTQYF.

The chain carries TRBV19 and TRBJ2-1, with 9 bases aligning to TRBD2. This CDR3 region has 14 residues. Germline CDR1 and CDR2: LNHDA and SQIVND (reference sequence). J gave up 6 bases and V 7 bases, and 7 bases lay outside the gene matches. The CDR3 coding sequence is TGTGCCAGTATGACTAGCGGCGCCACCAATGAGCAGTTCTTC. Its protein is CASMTSGATNEQFF.

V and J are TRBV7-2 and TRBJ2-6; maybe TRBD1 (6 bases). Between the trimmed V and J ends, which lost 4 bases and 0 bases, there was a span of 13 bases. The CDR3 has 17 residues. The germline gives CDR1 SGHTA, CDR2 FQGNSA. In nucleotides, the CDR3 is TGTGCCAGCAGCTGGACAGCTTCGAACTCTGGGGCCAACGTCCTGACTTTC. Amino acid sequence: CASSWTASNSGANVLTF.

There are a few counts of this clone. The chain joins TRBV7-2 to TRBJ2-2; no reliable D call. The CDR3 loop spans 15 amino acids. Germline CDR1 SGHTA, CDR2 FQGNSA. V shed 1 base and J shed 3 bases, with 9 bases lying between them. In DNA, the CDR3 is TGTGCCAGCAGCTTAGGCAGGCTACACACCGGGGAGCTGTTTTTT. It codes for CASSLGRLHTGELFF.

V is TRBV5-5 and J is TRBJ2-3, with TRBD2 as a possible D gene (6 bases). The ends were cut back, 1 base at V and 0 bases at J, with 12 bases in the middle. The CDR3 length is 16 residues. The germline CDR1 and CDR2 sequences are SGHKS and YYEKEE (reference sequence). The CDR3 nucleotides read TGTGCCAGCAGCTTGCTAGGACTACTCAGCACAGATACGCAGTATTTT. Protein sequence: CASSLLGLLSTDTQYF.

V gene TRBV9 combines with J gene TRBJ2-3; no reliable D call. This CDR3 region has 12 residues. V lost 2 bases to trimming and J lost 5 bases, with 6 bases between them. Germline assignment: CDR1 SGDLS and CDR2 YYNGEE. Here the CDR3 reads CASSVRGDTQYF. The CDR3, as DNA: TGTGCCAGCAGCGTCCGAGGAGATACGCAGTATTTT.

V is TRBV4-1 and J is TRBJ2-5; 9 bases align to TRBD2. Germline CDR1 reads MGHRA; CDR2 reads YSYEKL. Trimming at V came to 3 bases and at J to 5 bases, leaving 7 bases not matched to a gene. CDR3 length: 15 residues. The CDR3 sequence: CASSQNSGGWETQYF. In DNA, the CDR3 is TGCGCCAGCAGCCAGAACAGCGGGGGGTGGGAGACCCAGTACTTC.

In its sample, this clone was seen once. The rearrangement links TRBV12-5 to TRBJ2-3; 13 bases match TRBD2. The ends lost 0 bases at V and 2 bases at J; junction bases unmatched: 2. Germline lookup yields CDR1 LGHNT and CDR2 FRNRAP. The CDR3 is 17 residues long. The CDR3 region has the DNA TGTGCTAGTGGTTTGGTAACTAGCGGGGGGGACACAGATACGCAGTATTTT. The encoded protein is CASGLVTSGGDTDTQYF.

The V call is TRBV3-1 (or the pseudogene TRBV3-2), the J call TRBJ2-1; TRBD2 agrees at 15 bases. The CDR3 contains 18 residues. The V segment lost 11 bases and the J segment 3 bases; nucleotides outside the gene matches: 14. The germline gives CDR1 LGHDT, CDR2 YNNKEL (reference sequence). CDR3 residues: CAGTRTSGGAYDYNEQFF. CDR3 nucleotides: TGTGCCGGAACTAGGACTAGCGGGGGGGCCTACGACTACAATGAGCAGTTCTTC.

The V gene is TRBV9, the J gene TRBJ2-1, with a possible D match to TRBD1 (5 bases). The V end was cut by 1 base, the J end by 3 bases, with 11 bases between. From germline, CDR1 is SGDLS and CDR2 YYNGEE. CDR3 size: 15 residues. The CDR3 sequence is CASSVSGILYNEQFF. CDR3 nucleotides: TGTGCCAGCAGCGTATCAGGGATCCTCTACAATGAGCAGTTCTTC.

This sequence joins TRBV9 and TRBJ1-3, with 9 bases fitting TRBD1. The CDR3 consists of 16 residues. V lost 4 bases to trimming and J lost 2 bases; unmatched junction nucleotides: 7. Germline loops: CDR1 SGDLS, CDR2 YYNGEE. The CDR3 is CASSTRTGVPGNTIYF. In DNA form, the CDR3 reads TGTGCCAGCAGCACCCGGACAGGGGTTCCTGGAAACACCATATATTTT.

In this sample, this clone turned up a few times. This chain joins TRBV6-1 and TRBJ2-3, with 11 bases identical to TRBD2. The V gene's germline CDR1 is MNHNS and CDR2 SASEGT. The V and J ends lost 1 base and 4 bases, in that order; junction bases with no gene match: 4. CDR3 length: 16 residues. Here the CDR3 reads CASSEVSGGASDTQYF. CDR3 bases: TGTGCCAGCAGTGAAGTTAGCGGGGGGGCGTCAGATACGCAGTATTTT.

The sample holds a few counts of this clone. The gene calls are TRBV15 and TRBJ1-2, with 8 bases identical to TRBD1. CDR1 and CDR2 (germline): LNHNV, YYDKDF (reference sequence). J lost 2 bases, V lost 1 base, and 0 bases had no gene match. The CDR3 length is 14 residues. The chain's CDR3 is CATSRGTGNYGYTF. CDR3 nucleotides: TGTGCCACCAGCAGAGGGACAGGGAACTATGGCTACACCTTC.

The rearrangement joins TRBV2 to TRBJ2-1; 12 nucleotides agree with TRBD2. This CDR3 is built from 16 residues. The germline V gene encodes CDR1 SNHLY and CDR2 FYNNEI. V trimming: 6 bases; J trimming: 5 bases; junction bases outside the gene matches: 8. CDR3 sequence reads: CASSRGLAGGDNEQFF. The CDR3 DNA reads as TGTGCCAGCAGCCGAGGCCTAGCGGGGGGGGACAATGAGCAGTTCTTC.

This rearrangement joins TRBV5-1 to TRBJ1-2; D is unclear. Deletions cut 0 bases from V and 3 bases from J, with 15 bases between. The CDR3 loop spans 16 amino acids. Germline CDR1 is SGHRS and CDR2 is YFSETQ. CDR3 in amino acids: CASSLDVYSKHYGYTF. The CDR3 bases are TGCGCCAGCAGCTTGGATGTCTACTCGAAACACTATGGCTACACCTTC.